These T cell receptor beta chains were read from a single sample in a study of blood T cell repertoires in COVID-19. The method was immunoSEQ multiplex PCR; TCRdb's version includes in-frame clones alone and lacks a portion of them. The sample yields about 480,000 clones, roughly nine tenths seen once. The specimen was peripheral blood. The receptors come from a young man with COVID-19, enrolled during active disease. Each CDR3 is given with its conserved first and last residue. D genes are given only for firm matches. Clone size is shown for a subset of rows, as once, few, many or a class of expanded clone.

j_call clone_size v_call d_call cdr3_nt cdr3_aa
TRBJ1-5 - TRBV6-5 TRBD1 TGTGCCAGCAGTCCCCGGACAGGGAATCAGCCCCAGCATTTT CASSPRTGNQPQHF
TRBJ2-1 few TRBV7-8 TRBD2 TGTGCCAGCAGCCTTAGCGGGGGAACCTACAATGAGCAGTTCTTC CASSLSGGTYNEQFF
TRBJ2-1 - TRBV6-1 TRBD2 TGTGCCAGCAGTGACGGGACTAGCGGGAGGGGCTATCCCAATGAGCAGTTCTTC CASSDGTSGRGYPNEQFF
TRBJ1-1 - TRBV23-1 TRBD1 TGCGCCAGCGTGGCGGACAGGGGATCTGAAGCTTTCTTT CASVADRGSEAFF
TRBJ1-1 - TRBV19 TRBD1 TGTGCCAGTAGTTGGCAGGGGGCGGCTGAAGCTTTCTTT CASSWQGAAEAFF
TRBJ2-7 - TRBV5-4 - TGTGCCAGCAGCTTAGGAGGGGCCGAGCAGTACTTC CASSLGGAEQYF
TRBJ2-7 - TRBV19 TRBD2 TGTGCCAGTAGTACGGAGAGAGCGGGAGGGTACGAGCAGTACTTC CASSTERAGGYEQYF
TRBJ1-2 - TRBV6-6 - TGTGCCAGCAGTTACACGACAGATGGCTACACCTTC CASSYTTDGYTF
TRBJ2-1 - TRBV13 TRBD2 TGTGCCAGCAGCCCCGTGCGGGGGGGGAGGAATGAGCAGTTCTTC CASSPVRGGRNEQFF
TRBJ1-5 few TRBV27 - TGTGCCAGCAGTTCCCAGGGCCAGCCCCAGCATTTT CASSSQGQPQHF
TRBJ1-4 few TRBV7-8 TRBD1 TGTGCCAGCAGCTTAGGCGGACAGGGCCCGAATGAAAAACTGTTTTTT CASSLGGQGPNEKLFF
TRBJ2-3 - TRBV7-2 - TGTGCCAGCAGCCCGTTGGCTGCAGATACGCAGTATTTT CASSPLAADTQYF
TRBJ1-1 - TRBV7-9 TRBD1 TGTGCCAGCACCCAATTCACAGGGGCTTTTGTCGCTGAAGCTTTCTTT CASTQFTGAFVAEAFF
TRBJ2-1 - TRBV6-4 TRBD2 TGTGCCAGCAAGAGAACAAGCGGGAGATCGGACAATGAGCAGTTCTTC CASKRTSGRSDNEQFF
TRBJ1-3 few TRBV7-9 - TGTGCCAGCAGCTCCCTGGGCCGGGACGGGAGCTCTGGAAACACCATATATTTT CASSSLGRDGSSGNTIYF
TRBJ1-6 - TRBV5-4 - TGTGCCAGCAGCTTGTCCAGGGCGACCTATAATTCACCCCTCCACTTT CASSLSRATYNSPLHF
TRBJ2-5 - TRBV5-1 TRBD2 TGCGCCAGCAGCTTCACCGGGGGGGCCCAAGAGACCCAGTACTTC CASSFTGGAQETQYF
TRBJ2-1 - TRBV19 TRBD2 TGTGCCAGTAGTATAAACCCTGGGACTAGCGGGGGGCCCTACAATGAGCAGTTCTTC CASSINPGTSGGPYNEQFF
TRBJ1-1 - TRBV15 TRBD1 TGTGCCACCAGCAGAACGACAGGGCAAACTGAAGCTTTCTTT CATSRTTGQTEAFF
TRBJ2-3 - TRBV12-3/TRBV12-4 - TGTGCCAGCGAGGGAAGCACAGATACGCAGTATTTT CASEGSTDTQYF
TRBJ2-5 - TRBV9 TRBD2 TGTGCCAGCAGCGTAGCTGCGTTAGCGGGGGTTCAAGAGACCCAGTACTTC CASSVAALAGVQETQYF
TRBJ2-6 - TRBV5-6 - TGTGCCAGCACACTGTCCCCGGGGGCCAACGTCCTGACTTTC CASTLSPGANVLTF
TRBJ2-1 - TRBV7-9 TRBD2 TGTGCCAGCAGCTCAACCCTAGCGGGGTACAATGAGCAGTTCTTC CASSSTLAGYNEQFF
TRBJ1-2 once TRBV19 - TGTGCCAGTCGGGAGGGGGTTACTGGCTACACCTTC CASREGVTGYTF
TRBJ1-4 - TRBV11-2 TRBD1 TGTGCCAGCAGTCCCGACAGGGGTAAACTGTTTTTT CASSPDRGKLFF
TRBJ1-2 - TRBV6-5 - TGTGCCAGCAGCCTCAACTATGGCTACACCTTC CASSLNYGYTF
TRBJ2-2 - TRBV19 - TGTGCCAGTAGCCCTCAGGGAAACGCCGGGGAGCTGTTTTTT CASSPQGNAGELFF